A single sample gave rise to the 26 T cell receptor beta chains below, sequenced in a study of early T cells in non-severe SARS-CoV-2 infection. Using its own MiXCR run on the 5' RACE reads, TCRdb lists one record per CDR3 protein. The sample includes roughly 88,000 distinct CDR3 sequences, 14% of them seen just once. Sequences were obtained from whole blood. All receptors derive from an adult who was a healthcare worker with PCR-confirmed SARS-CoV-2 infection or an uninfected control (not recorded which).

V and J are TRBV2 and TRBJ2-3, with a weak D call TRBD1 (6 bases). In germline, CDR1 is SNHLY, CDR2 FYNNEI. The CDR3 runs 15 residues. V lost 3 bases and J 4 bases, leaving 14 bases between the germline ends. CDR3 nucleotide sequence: TGTGCCAGCAGTGAGCAGGGGCGGAGTGCAGATACGCAGTATTTT. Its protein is CASSEQGRSADTQYF.

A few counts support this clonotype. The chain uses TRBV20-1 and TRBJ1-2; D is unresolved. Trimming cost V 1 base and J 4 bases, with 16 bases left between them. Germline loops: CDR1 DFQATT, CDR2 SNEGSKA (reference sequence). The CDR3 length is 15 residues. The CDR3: CSARVAGGLVYGYTF. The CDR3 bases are TGCAGTGCTAGAGTGGCAGGAGGGCTTGTCTATGGCTACACCTTC.

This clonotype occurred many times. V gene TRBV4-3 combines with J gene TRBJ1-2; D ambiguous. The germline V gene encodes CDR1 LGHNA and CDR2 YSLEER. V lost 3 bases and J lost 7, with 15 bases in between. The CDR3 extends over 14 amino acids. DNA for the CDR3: TGCGCCAGCAGCCATGAAGCGGGTAGCAGTGGCTACACCTTC. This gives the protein CASSHEAGSSGYTF.

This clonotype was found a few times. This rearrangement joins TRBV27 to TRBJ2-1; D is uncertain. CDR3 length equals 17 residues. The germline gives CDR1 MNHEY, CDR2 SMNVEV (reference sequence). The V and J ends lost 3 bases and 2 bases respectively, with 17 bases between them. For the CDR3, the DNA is TGTGCCAGCAGTTTGACCAACCAGCTATACGCCTACAATGAGCAGTTCTTC. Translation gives CASSLTNQLYAYNEQFF.

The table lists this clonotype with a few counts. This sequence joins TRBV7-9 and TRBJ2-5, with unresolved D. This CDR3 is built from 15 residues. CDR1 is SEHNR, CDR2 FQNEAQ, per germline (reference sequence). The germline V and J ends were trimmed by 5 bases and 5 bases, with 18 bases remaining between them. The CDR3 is CASSDPLGPRETQYF. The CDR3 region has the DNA TGTGCCAGCAGCGATCCCCTAGGCCCCAGGGAGACCCAGTACTTC.

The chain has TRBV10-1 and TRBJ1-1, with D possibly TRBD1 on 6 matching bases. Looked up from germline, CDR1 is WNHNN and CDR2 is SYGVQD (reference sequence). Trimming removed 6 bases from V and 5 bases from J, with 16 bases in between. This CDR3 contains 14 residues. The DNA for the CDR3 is TGCGCCAGCAGCGAACAATCAGGGGAGACTGAAGCTTTCTTT. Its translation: CASSEQSGETEAFF.

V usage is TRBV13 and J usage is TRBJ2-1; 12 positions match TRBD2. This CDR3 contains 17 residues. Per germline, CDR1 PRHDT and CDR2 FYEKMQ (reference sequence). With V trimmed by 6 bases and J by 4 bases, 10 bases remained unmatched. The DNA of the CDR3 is TGTGCCAGCAGTTTATGGGCCCTAGCGGGGGGGTACAATGAGCAGTTCTTC. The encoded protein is CASSLWALAGGYNEQFF.

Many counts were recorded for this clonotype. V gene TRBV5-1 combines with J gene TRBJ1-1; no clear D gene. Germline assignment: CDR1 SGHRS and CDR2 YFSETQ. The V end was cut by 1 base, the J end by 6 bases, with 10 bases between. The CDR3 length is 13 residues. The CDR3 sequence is CASSLQEVAEAFF. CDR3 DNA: TGCGCCAGCAGCTTGCAGGAAGTCGCTGAAGCTTTCTTT.

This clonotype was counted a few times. The CDR3 nucleotides read TGTGCCAGCAGTTACTTGGGGGCAGACACCGGGGAGCTGTTTTTT. This encodes CASSYLGADTGELFF. The chain has TRBV6-2 or TRBV6-3 and TRBJ2-2; D is perhaps TRBD1 (6 bases). V was pared by 1 base and J by 3 bases, with 9 bases between. Germline V lookup: CDR1 MNHEY, CDR2 SVGEGT. CDR3 size: 15 residues.

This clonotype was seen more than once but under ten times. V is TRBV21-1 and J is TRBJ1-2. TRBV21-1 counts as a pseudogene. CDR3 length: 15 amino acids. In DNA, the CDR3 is TGTGCCAGCACCCCAACGGGCAGGGAGGTCGATGGCTACACCTTC. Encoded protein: CASTPTGREVDGYTF.

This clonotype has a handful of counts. As DNA, the CDR3 is TGTGCCAGCAGCTTGGCCCCGATCGAGCAGTACTTC. Translation gives CASSLAPIEQYF. This rearrangement joins TRBV5-6 to TRBJ2-7, with unresolved D. This CDR3 has 12 residues. The V end lost 0 bases, the J end lost 6 bases, and 7 bases lay between the germline ends. Germline V gene lookup returns CDR1 SGHDT and CDR2 YYEEEE.

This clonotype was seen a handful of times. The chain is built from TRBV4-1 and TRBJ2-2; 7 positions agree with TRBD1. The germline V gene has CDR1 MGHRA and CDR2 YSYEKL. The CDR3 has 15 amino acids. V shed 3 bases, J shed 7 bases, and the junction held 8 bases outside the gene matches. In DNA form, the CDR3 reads TGCGCCAGCAGCCAGACAGGGTCCTTCGTCGGGGAGCTGTTTTTT. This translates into CASSQTGSFVGELFF.

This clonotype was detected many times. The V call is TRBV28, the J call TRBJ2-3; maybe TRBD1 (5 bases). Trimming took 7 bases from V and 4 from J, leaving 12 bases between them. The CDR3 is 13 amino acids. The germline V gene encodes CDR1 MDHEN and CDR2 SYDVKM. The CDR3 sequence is CASTSSGPDTQYF. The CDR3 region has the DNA TGTGCCAGCACCTCCTCAGGGCCAGATACGCAGTATTTT.

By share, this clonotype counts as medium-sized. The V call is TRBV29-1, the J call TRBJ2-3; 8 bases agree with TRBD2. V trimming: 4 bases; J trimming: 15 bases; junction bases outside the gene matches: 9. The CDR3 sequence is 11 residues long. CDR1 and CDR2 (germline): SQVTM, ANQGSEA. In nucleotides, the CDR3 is TGCAGCGTTGGAATAGCGGGGACGAGATATTTT. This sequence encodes CSVGIAGTRYF.

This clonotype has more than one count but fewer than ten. CDR3 residues: CASSPYQPNTGELFF. The CDR3 nucleotides read TGTGCCAGCTCACCTTACCAGCCCAACACCGGGGAGCTGTTTTTT. This sequence joins TRBV18 and TRBJ2-2; D is unresolved. Trimming took 3 bases from V and 2 from J, leaving 10 bases between them. This CDR3 has 15 residues. Germline values: CDR1 KGHSH, CDR2 LQKENI.

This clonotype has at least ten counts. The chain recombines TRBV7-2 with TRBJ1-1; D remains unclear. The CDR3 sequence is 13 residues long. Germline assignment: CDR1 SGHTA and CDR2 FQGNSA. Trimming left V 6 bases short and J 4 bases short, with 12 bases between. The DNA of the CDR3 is TGTGCCAGCAGTCCCGGGAGGGCCACTGAAGCTTTCTTT. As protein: CASSPGRATEAFF.

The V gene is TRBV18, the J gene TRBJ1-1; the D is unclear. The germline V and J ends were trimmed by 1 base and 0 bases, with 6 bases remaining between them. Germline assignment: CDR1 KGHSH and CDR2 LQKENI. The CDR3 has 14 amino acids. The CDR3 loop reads CASSPQAMNTEAFF. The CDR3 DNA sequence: TGTGCCAGCTCACCACAGGCGATGAACACTGAAGCTTTCTTT.

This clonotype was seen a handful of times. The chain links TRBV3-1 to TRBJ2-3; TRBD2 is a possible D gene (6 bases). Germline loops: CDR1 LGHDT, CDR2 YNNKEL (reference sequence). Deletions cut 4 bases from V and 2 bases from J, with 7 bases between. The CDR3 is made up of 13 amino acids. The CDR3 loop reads CASSRLVTDTQYF. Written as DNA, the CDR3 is TGTGCCAGCAGCCGACTAGTCACAGATACGCAGTATTTT.

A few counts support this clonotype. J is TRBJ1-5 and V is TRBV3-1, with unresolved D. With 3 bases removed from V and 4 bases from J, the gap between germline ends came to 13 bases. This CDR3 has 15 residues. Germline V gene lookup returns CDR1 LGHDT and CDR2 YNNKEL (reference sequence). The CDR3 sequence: CASSQSSRKNQPQHF. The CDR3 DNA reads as TGTGCCAGCAGCCAGTCCTCCAGGAAGAATCAGCCCCAGCATTTT. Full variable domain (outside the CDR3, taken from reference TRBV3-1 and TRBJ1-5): DTAVSQTPKYLVTQMGNDKSIKCEQNLGHDTMYWYKQDSKKFLKIMFSYNNKELIINETVPNRFSPKSPDKAHLNLHINSLELGDSAVYFCASSQSSRKNQPQHFGDGTRLSIL.

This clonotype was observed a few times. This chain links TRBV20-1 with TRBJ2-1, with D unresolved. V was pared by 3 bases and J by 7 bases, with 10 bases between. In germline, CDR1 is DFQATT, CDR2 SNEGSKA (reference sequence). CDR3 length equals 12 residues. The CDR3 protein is CSASGGWNEQFF. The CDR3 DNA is TGCAGTGCTAGCGGCGGCTGGAATGAGCAGTTCTTC.

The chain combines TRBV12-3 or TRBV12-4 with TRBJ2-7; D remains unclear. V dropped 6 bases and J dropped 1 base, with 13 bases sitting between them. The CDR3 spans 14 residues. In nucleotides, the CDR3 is TGTGCCAGCAGCCCACCTAAGGGTTCCTACGAGCAGTACTTC. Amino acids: CASSPPKGSYEQYF.

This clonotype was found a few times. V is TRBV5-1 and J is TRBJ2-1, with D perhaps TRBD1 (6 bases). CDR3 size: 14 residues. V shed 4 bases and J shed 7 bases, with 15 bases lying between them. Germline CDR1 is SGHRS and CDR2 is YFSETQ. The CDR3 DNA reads TGCGCCAGCAGCGGGGGCCCAGGGTCTAATGAGCAGTTCTTC. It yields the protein CASSGGPGSNEQFF.

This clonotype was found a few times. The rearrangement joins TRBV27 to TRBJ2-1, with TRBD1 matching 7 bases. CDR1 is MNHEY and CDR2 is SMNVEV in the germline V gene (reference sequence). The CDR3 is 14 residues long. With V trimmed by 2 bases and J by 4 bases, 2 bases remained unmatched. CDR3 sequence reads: CASSLGTAYNEQFF. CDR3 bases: TGTGCCAGCAGTTTAGGGACAGCTTACAATGAGCAGTTCTTC.

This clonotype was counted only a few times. CDR3 sequence: CASSGRPSSGAFF. The CDR3 DNA follows: TGTGCCAGCAGCGGCCGTCCTTCCTCTGGGGCTTTCTTT. This chain connects TRBV7-9 to TRBJ1-1; D not certain. CDR1 is SEHNR and CDR2 is FQNEAQ in the germline V gene (reference sequence). Trimming left V 5 bases short and J 11 bases short, with 18 bases between. The CDR3 totals 13 residues.

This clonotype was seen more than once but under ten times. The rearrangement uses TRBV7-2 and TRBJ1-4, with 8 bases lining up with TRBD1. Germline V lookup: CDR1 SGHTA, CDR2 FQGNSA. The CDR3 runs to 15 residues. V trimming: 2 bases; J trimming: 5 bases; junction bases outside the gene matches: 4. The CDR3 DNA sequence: TGTGCCAGCAGCTTACAGGGGGCTTTGAATGAAAAACTGTTTTTT. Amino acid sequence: CASSLQGALNEKLFF. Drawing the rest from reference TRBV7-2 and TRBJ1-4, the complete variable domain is GAGVSQSPSNKVTEKGKDVELRCDPISGHTALYWYRQSLGQGLEFLIYFQGNSAPDKSGLPSDRFSAERTGGSVSTLTIQRTQQEDSAVYLCASSLQGALNEKLFFGSGTQLSVL.

The CDR3 DNA reads as TGTGCCAGCAGCTTTTGGACAGTTAATGAAAAACTGTTTTTT. Its translation is CASSFWTVNEKLFF. V usage is TRBV7-9 and J usage is TRBJ1-4; possibly TRBD1 for D (6 bases). From germline, CDR1 is SEHNR and CDR2 FQNEAQ (reference sequence). With 3 bases removed from V and 4 bases from J, the gap between germline ends came to 9 bases. This CDR3 region has 14 residues. The full variable domain, completed using reference TRBV7-9 and TRBJ1-4, is DTGVSQNPRHKITKRGQNVTFRCDPISEHNRLYWYRQTLGQGPEFLTYFQNEAQLEKSRLLSDRFSAERPKGSFSTLEIQRTEQGDSAMYLCASSFWTVNEKLFFGSGTQLSVL.